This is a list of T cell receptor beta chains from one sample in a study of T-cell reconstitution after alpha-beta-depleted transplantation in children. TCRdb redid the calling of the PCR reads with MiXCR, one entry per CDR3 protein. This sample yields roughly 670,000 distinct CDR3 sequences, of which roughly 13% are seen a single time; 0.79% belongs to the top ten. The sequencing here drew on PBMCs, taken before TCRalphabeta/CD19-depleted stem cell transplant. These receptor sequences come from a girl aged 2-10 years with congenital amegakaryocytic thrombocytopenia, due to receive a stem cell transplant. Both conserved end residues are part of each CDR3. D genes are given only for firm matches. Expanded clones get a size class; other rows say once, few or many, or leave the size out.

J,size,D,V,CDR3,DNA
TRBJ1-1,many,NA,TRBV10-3,CATRRGDTEAFF,TGTGCCACCCGAAGGGGAGACACTGAAGCTTTCTTT
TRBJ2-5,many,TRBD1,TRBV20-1,CSARDERQGGETQYF,TGCAGTGCTAGAGACGAGAGACAGGGGGGAGAGACCCAGTACTTC
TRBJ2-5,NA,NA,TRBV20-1,CSARGLGEETQYF,TGCAGTGCTAGAGGTTTGGGGGAAGAGACCCAGTACTTC
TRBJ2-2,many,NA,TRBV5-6,CASSLIGPAGELFF,TGTGCCAGCAGCTTGATCGGTCCCGCCGGGGAGCTGTTTTTT
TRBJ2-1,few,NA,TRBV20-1,CSARDRESSYNEQFF,TGCAGTGCTAGAGATCGGGAGTCTTCCTACAATGAGCAGTTCTTC
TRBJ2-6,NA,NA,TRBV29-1,CSVDVGRTGANVLTF,TGCAGCGTCGATGTCGGTCGGACTGGGGCCAACGTCCTGACTTTC
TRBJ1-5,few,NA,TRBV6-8,CASSWKAGASNQPQHF,TGTGCCAGCAGTTGGAAAGCCGGGGCTAGCAATCAGCCCCAGCATTTT
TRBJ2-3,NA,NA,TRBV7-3,CASSLYPSMGTDTQYF,TGTGCCAGCAGCTTATATCCTAGTATGGGCACAGATACGCAGTATTTT
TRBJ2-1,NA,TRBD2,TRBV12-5,CASGTSGGAEQFF,TGTGCTAGTGGTACTAGCGGGGGTGCTGAGCAGTTCTTC
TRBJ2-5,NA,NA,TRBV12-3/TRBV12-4,CASSKGPLAYQETQYF,TGTGCCAGCAGTAAGGGCCCCCTAGCGTATCAAGAGACCCAGTACTTC
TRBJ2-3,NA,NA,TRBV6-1,CASTGVGRRDTQYF,TGTGCCAGCACCGGGGTCGGCCGCAGGGATACGCAGTATTTT
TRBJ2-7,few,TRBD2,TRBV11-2,CASSFASGTYEQYF,TGTGCCAGCAGCTTCGCTAGCGGTACCTACGAGCAGTACTTC
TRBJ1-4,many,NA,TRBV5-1,CASSREATGGNEKLFF,TGCGCCAGCAGCAGGGAGGCGACGGGCGGTAATGAAAAACTGTTTTTT
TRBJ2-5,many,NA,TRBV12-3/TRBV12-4,CASSLGGGSGLETQYF,TGTGCCAGCAGTTTAGGAGGGGGTAGCGGGTTGGAGACCCAGTACTTC
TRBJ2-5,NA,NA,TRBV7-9,CASSLLSTGGETQYF,TGTGCCAGCAGCTTACTCTCGACAGGCGGAGAGACCCAGTACTTC
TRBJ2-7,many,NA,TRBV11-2,CASSLARPKGLLRDYEQYF,TGTGCCAGCAGCCTTGCCCGCCCAAAGGGACTTCTAAGGGACTACGAGCAGTACTTC
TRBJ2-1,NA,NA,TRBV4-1,CASSHDRGSDYNEQFF,TGCGCCAGCAGCCACGACCGGGGGAGCGACTACAATGAGCAGTTCTTC
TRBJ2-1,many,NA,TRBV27,CASSLGGGPIDEQFF,TGTGCCAGCAGCTTGGGGGGAGGTCCCATCGATGAGCAGTTCTTC
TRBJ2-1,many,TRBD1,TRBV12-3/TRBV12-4,CASSLATGANNFYEQFF,TGTGCCAGCAGTTTAGCAACAGGGGCTAATAATTTCTATGAGCAGTTCTTC
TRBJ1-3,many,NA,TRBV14,CASSQTRSSGNTIYF,TGTGCCAGCAGCCAGACACGTAGCTCTGGAAACACCATATATTTT
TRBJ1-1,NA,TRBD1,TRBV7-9,CASSFGTVRTIEAFF,TGTGCCAGCAGCTTCGGGACAGTCCGGACAATCGAAGCTTTCTTT
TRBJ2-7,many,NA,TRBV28,CASSLSAGRYEQYF,TGTGCCAGCAGTTTATCCGCAGGGAGGTACGAGCAGTACTTC